This TCR beta chain was obtained from a study of blood T cell repertoires in COVID-19. Background on the study: Samples taken during acute and convalescent COVID-19 were collected in the United States, Italy and Spain. T cells, B-cell-depleted T cells, or PBMCs supplied cDNA or gDNA.

Sequencing was performed with immunoSEQ multiplex PCR; in TCRdb, only in-frame clones are kept and a portion is missing. The sample contains more than 100,000 clones, about 90% of which appear only once. The CDR3 has 17 amino acids. With 0 bases removed from V and 4 bases from J, the gap between germline ends came to 15 bases. Germline CDR1 is KGHSH and CDR2 is LQKENI. Sequences were obtained from peripheral blood. The receptor comes from a man in his fifties in a cohort sampled during active COVID-19. V gene TRBV18 combines with J gene TRBJ2-2, with TRBD1 as a possible D gene (5 bases). The CDR3 DNA reads as TGTGCCAGCTCACCACCTGGCTTCCAGGGCGGCACCGGGGAGCTGTTTTTT. Amino acids: CASSPPGFQGGTGELFF.